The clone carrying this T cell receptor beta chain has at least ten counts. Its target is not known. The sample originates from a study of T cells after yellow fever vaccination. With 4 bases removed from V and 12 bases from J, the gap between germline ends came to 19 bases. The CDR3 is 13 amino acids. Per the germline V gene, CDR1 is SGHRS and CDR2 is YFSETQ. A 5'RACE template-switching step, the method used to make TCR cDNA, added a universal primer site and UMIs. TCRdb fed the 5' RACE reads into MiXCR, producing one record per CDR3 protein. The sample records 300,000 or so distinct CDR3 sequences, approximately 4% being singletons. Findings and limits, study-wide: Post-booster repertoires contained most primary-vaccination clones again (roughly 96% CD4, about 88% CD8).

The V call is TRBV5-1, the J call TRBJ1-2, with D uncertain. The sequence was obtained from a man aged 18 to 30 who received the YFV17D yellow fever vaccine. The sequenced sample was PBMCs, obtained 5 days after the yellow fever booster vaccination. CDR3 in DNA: TGCGCCAGCAGCGCCCCGGCCCTGGGAGGGCACACCTTC. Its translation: CASSAPALGGHTF.